This T cell receptor (beta chain) emerged from a study of T-cell memory formation after mild COVID-19. The wider study: Clusters were largely donor specific. General study results and limits: Clones contracting day 15 to 85 were balanced CD4/CD8; later expanders leaned CD4+.

Constant-segment primers served in 5'RACE that generated TCR alpha and TCR beta cDNA libraries bearing sample barcodes and UMIs. TCRdb re-called the 5' RACE reads through MiXCR, storing one row per CDR3 protein. The table has about 350,000 distinct CDR3 sequences, roughly 20% seen once; the top ten hold roughly 21%. V lost 3 bases to trimming and J lost 7 bases; unmatched junction nucleotides: 7. CDR1 is SEHNR and CDR2 is FQNEAQ in the germline V gene (reference sequence). This CDR3 is built from 14 residues. This clonotype was counted between two and nine times. Its antigen is unidentified. The rearrangement uses TRBV7-9 and TRBJ1-2; TRBD1 matches at 8 bases. This clonotype originated in a man between 18 and 29 years old who had mild COVID-19 (a few samples of this study predate the infection). Cell type and time point are not known. The sample comprised PBMCs or a T cell subset sorted from them (not recorded which). The CDR3 loop reads CASSFQGASGGYTF. In DNA form, the CDR3 reads TGTGCCAGCAGCTTTCAGGGGGCTAGCGGTGGCTACACCTTC.